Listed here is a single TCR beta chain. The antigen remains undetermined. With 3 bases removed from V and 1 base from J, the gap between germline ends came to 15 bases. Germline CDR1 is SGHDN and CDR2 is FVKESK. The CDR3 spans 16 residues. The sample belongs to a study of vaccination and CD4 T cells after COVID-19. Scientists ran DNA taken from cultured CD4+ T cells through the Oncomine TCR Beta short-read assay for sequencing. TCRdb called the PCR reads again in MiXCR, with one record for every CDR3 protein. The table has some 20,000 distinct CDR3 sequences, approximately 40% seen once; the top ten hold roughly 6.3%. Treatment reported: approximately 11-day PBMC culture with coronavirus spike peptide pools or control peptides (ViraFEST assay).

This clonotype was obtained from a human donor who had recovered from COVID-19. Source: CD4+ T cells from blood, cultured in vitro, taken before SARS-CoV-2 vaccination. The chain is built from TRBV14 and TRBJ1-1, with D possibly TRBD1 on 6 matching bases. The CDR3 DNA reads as TGTGCCAGCAGCCAGTCCCGGGGGCGAAGGAACACTGAAGCTTTCTTT. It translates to CASSQSRGRRNTEAFF.